Below, 30 T cell receptor beta chains from the same sample are listed, as sequenced in a study of blood T cell repertoires in COVID-19. The table came from immunoSEQ multiplex PCR; TCRdb's copy has only in-frame clones and leaves some out. Of tens of thousands of clones in the sample, around 84% were seen once. Sample: peripheral blood. Receptors originate from a man between 45 and 60 years old with active COVID-19.

The chain uses TRBV13 and TRBJ2-3, with 11 nucleotides matching TRBD1. The CDR3 has 16 amino acids. After removal of 4 bases from V and 4 bases from J, the junction contained 7 bases not matched to a gene. Germline CDR1 and CDR2: PRHDT and FYEKMQ (reference sequence). DNA of the CDR3: TGTGCCAGCAGCTCTCGGGACAGGGGGGTTTCAGATACGCAGTATTTT. Its translation: CASSSRDRGVSDTQYF.

This chain joins TRBV4-1 and TRBJ2-1; D is ambiguous. This CDR3 is 16 amino acids long. V was pared by 5 bases and J by 3 bases, with 17 bases between. Germline CDR1 and CDR2: MGHRA and YSYEKL. The CDR3: CASSAGLRFDYNEQFF. CDR3 nucleotides: TGCGCCAGCAGCGCCGGCCTCAGGTTCGACTACAATGAGCAGTTCTTC.

The gene calls are TRBV4-1 and TRBJ1-5, with 8 bases aligning to TRBD1. Germline V CDR1 and CDR2: MGHRA, YSYEKL. The V segment lost 6 bases and the J segment 6 bases; nucleotides outside the gene matches: 19. CDR3 size: 18 residues. The DNA of the CDR3 is TGCGCCAGCAGACTTGCTCTGTTGACAGGGGAATTTGGTCAGCCCCAGCATTTT. It specifies CASRLALLTGEFGQPQHF.

This chain connects TRBV5-6 to TRBJ1-1, with a weak D call TRBD1 (5 bases). With 5 bases removed from V and 11 bases from J, the gap between germline ends came to 19 bases. From germline, CDR1 is SGHDT and CDR2 YYEEEE. This CDR3 is built from 13 residues. Written as DNA, the CDR3 is TGTGCCAGCAGTGGCGGTGGGGCGAAGGGGGCTTTCTTT. This encodes CASSGGGAKGAFF.

The chain links TRBV27 to TRBJ2-7, with TRBD1 identical over 7 bases. Germline CDR1 is MNHEY and CDR2 is SMNVEV (reference sequence). This CDR3 is built from 16 residues. Trimming removed 5 bases from V and 2 bases from J; junction bases left unmatched: 12. For the CDR3, the DNA is TGTGCCAGCAGTCCAGGGACAGCCAGTGCGGCCTACGAGCAGTACTTC. This translates into CASSPGTASAAYEQYF.

The chain couples TRBV7-2 to TRBJ1-1; no clear D gene. CDR1 SGHTA and CDR2 FQGNSA come from the germline V gene. The CDR3 loop spans 13 amino acids. V shed 2 bases and J shed 6 bases, with 10 bases lying between them. The CDR3 spells CASSLPGPAEAFF. Here the CDR3 DNA reads TGTGCCAGCAGCTTACCAGGCCCGGCTGAAGCTTTCTTT.

Concerning this clone itself: This sample includes further DNA sequences coding for the same CDR3. The chain joins TRBV18 to TRBJ2-1; no reliable D call. Looked up from germline, CDR1 is KGHSH and CDR2 is LQKENI. V shed 6 bases and J shed 6 bases, with 9 bases lying between them. This CDR3 has 12 residues. The CDR3 region is CASSPPLNEQFF. The DNA for the CDR3 is TGTGCCAGCTCGCCGCCACTCAATGAGCAGTTCTTC.

This chain links TRBV20-1 with TRBJ2-7; 7 nucleotides line up with TRBD1. This CDR3 region has 15 residues. Germline assignment: CDR1 DFQATT and CDR2 SNEGSKA (reference sequence). V trimming: 3 bases; J trimming: 0 bases; junction bases outside the gene matches: 8. The CDR3: CSASKGQINSYEQYF. The CDR3 nucleotides are TGCAGTGCTAGTAAGGGACAGATTAACTCCTACGAGCAGTACTTC.

V usage is TRBV3-1 (or the pseudogene TRBV3-2) and J usage is TRBJ2-5, with 7 bases fitting TRBD1. The germline V gene encodes CDR1 LGHDT and CDR2 YNNKEL (reference sequence). The CDR3 extends over 17 amino acids. The ends lost 3 bases at V and 2 bases at J; junction bases unmatched: 12. The CDR3 spells CASSQDVGQASQETQYF. The DNA of the CDR3 is TGTGCCAGCAGCCAGGACGTAGGACAGGCGAGTCAAGAGACCCAGTACTTC.

The rearrangement joins TRBV19 to TRBJ2-3, with D maybe TRBD2 (6 bases). Germline CDR1 reads LNHDA; CDR2 reads SQIVND (reference sequence). This CDR3 is 14 amino acids long. V dropped 5 bases and J dropped 2 bases, with 11 bases sitting between them. The CDR3 region has the DNA TGTGCCAGTAGTTACCGGGGGATCACAGATACGCAGTATTTT. Its protein is CASSYRGITDTQYF. Complete variable domain (other parts from reference TRBV19 and TRBJ2-3): DGGITQSPKYLFRKEGQNVTLSCEQNLNHDAMYWYRQDPGQGLRLIYYSQIVNDFQKGDIAEGYSVSREKKESFPLTVTSAQKNPTAFYLCASSYRGITDTQYFGPGTRLTVL.

The chain combines TRBV4-3 with TRBJ1-4; D not resolved. Looked up from germline, CDR1 is LGHNA and CDR2 is YSLEER. Trimming shortened V by 4 bases and J by 0 bases, and 12 bases separated the two germline ends. CDR3 length equals 16 residues. The DNA of the CDR3 is TGCGCCAGCAGCCTCCGATACAGTTCAACTAATGAAAAACTGTTTTTT. The encoded protein is CASSLRYSSTNEKLFF.

The V and J genes are TRBV10-3 and TRBJ2-1, with 8 bases identical to TRBD2. With V trimmed by 0 bases and J by 7 bases, 8 bases remained unmatched. This CDR3 comprises 16 residues. From germline, CDR1 is ENHRY and CDR2 SYGVKD. The DNA of the CDR3 is TGTGCCATCAGTGAGTCTTCCGGGGGGGCGAGTAATGAGCAGTTCTTC. Translated, it gives CAISESSGGASNEQFF.

The V call is TRBV7-2, the J call TRBJ1-2; D possibly corresponds to TRBD1 (6 bases). The CDR3 totals 14 residues. Germline loops: CDR1 SGHTA, CDR2 FQGNSA. The V gene lost 1 base and the J gene lost 2 bases, with 8 bases spanning the gap. CDR3: CASSLDTGNYGYTF. The DNA for the CDR3 is TGTGCCAGCAGCTTAGATACAGGGAACTATGGCTACACCTTC.

The chain combines TRBV18 with TRBJ1-3; no firm D call. CDR1 is KGHSH and CDR2 is LQKENI in the germline V gene. V gave up 5 bases and J gave up 4 bases, with 3 bases separating them. The CDR3 length is 11 residues. The CDR3 sequence: CASSEGNTIYF. CDR3 in DNA: TGTGCCAGCTCAGAGGGAAACACCATATATTTT.

The V and J genes are TRBV10-2 and TRBJ2-1, with 11 positions matching TRBD2. Trimming took 7 bases from V and 10 from J; bases not matched to a gene: 9. The CDR3 length is 14 residues. The germline gives CDR1 WSHSY, CDR2 SAAADI. CDR3 sequence reads: CASNTLAGGLEQFF. CDR3 DNA: TGCGCCAGCAATACATTAGCGGGGGGGTTAGAGCAGTTCTTC.

The chain carries TRBV10-1 and TRBJ2-3, with 10 bases that match TRBD2. V trimming: 3 bases; J trimming: 3 bases; junction bases outside the gene matches: 3. The germline gives CDR1 WNHNN, CDR2 SYGVQD (reference sequence). The CDR3 spans 15 residues. The CDR3 reads CASSESGGGTDTQYF. The CDR3 coding sequence is TGCGCCAGCAGTGAAAGCGGGGGGGGTACAGATACGCAGTATTTT.

The chain joins TRBV6-1 to TRBJ2-3, with D possibly being TRBD2 (5 bases). Germline V gene lookup returns CDR1 MNHNS and CDR2 SASEGT. This CDR3 is 17 amino acids long. Trimming shortened V by 1 base and J by 2 bases, and 16 bases separated the two germline ends. CDR3 in amino acids: CASSEVGAGLLTDTQYF. As DNA, the CDR3 is TGTGCCAGCAGTGAAGTGGGCGCGGGCCTACTCACAGATACGCAGTATTTT.

The chain recombines TRBV30 with TRBJ1-6; perhaps TRBD1 as D (5 bases). Trimming removed 0 bases at V and 7 bases at J, with 13 bases between. The germline V gene encodes CDR1 GTSNPN and CDR2 SVGIG (reference sequence). This CDR3 region has 15 residues. Written as DNA, the CDR3 is TGTGCCTGGAGTGTACTTCTGGGGCGGAATTCACCCCTCCACTTT. This gives the protein CAWSVLLGRNSPLHF.

This sequence joins TRBV27 and TRBJ1-2, with TRBD1 matching 10 bases. Germline CDR1 is MNHEY and CDR2 is SMNVEV (reference sequence). V shed 5 bases and J 6 bases; nucleotides not matched to a gene: 6. The CDR3 covers 14 residues. CDR3: CASSTRQGANGYTF. Written as DNA, the CDR3 is TGTGCCAGCAGTACCCGACAGGGGGCGAATGGCTACACCTTC.

The chain is built from TRBV6-5 and TRBJ2-7, with D perhaps TRBD2 (6 bases). Germline CDR1 MNHEY, CDR2 SVGAGI. V was clipped by 6 bases and J by 6 bases, with 21 bases between them. The CDR3 spans 15 residues. The CDR3 protein is CASSLEGTSSREQYF. The CDR3 nucleotides read TGTGCCAGCAGCTTAGAGGGAACTAGCAGCCGCGAGCAGTACTTC.

The chain recombines TRBV7-9 with TRBJ2-3; a possible D gene is TRBD1 (5 bases). V lost 4 bases, J lost 0 bases, and 8 bases lay in between. The CDR3 is made up of 14 amino acids. CDR1 is SEHNR, CDR2 FQNEAQ, per germline (reference sequence). This CDR3 is CASSSTGSTDTQYF. The CDR3, as DNA: TGTGCCAGCAGCTCAACAGGAAGCACAGATACGCAGTATTTT.

V gene TRBV2 combines with J gene TRBJ2-3, with D uncertain. Trimming took 3 bases from V and 0 from J, leaving 7 bases between them. This CDR3 is 14 amino acids long. Germline V gene lookup returns CDR1 SNHLY and CDR2 FYNNEI. CDR3 sequence: CASSDVQSTDTQYF. The CDR3 DNA reads as TGTGCCAGCAGTGACGTCCAGAGCACAGATACGCAGTATTTT.

V is TRBV6-2 or TRBV6-3 and J is TRBJ1-5; 7 nucleotides align to TRBD1. V was pared by 6 bases and J by 4 bases, with 6 bases of the junction left unmatched. The CDR3 covers 14 residues. From germline, CDR1 is MNHEY and CDR2 SVGEGT. CDR3 residues: CASSSGTVNQPQHF. The CDR3 DNA sequence: TGTGCCAGCAGCTCTGGGACAGTAAATCAGCCCCAGCATTTT.

CDR3 sequence: CASRSGRQGDYGYTF. The DNA of the CDR3 is TGCGCCAGCCGCTCCGGTCGGCAGGGGGACTATGGCTACACCTTC. The chain joins TRBV5-1 to TRBJ1-2; 7 nucleotides agree with TRBD1. This CDR3 is built from 15 residues. CDR1 SGHRS and CDR2 YFSETQ come from the germline V gene. J was trimmed by 3 bases and V by 7 bases; bases with no gene match: 12.

This chain uses TRBV10-3 with TRBJ2-3, with 12 positions matching TRBD1. Germline loops: CDR1 ENHRY, CDR2 SYGVKD. Losses at the gene ends were 11 bases for V and 4 bases for J; bases not matched to a gene: 13. The CDR3 covers 16 residues. This chain's CDR3 is CAPARDRGRRADTQYF. CDR3 in DNA: TGTGCCCCAGCCCGGGACAGGGGGCGAAGGGCAGATACGCAGTATTTT.

The chain couples TRBV5-6 to TRBJ2-1, with D perhaps TRBD2 (6 bases). Germline V gene sequence: CDR1 SGHDT, CDR2 YYEEEE. This CDR3 has 18 residues. Between the trimmed V and J ends, which lost 2 bases and 10 bases, there was a span of 28 bases. The CDR3 loop reads CASSFEPLLARFHWEQFF. CDR3 bases: TGTGCCAGCAGCTTTGAACCCCTACTAGCTAGATTCCATTGGGAGCAGTTCTTC.

The chain couples TRBV7-3 to TRBJ2-7; 8 bases match TRBD2. The V gene's germline CDR1 is SGHTA and CDR2 FQGTGA. The CDR3 totals 16 residues. V trimming: 1 base; J trimming: 6 bases; junction bases outside the gene matches: 11. In nucleotides, the CDR3 is TGTGCCAGCAGCTTAATTGCTAGCGGGCCACTCTCCGAGCAGTACTTC. The encoded protein is CASSLIASGPLSEQYF.

This clone was found once. V and J are TRBV12-3 or TRBV12-4 and TRBJ2-7; tentatively, D is TRBD2 (6 bases). Between the trimmed V and J ends, which lost 3 bases and 7 bases, there was a span of 13 bases. The CDR3 has 13 residues. CDR3 nucleotides: TGTGCCAGCAGTTTCGGACTAACGGTGGAGCAGTACTTC. Its protein product is CASSFGLTVEQYF.

The V call is TRBV2, the J call TRBJ1-1; 8 bases are shared with TRBD1. The CDR3 runs to 12 residues. Germline CDR1 reads SNHLY; CDR2 reads FYNNEI. V trimming: 9 bases; J trimming: 4 bases; junction bases outside the gene matches: 4. CDR3 sequence (DNA): TGTGCCAGTCGACAGGGGCTCACTGAAGCTTTCTTT. Its translation is CASRQGLTEAFF. Complete variable domain (other parts from reference TRBV2 and TRBJ1-1): EPEVTQTPSHQVTQMGQEVILRCVPISNHLYFYWYRQILGQKVEFLVSFYNNEISEKSEIFDDQFSVERPDGSNFTLKIRSTKLEDSAMYFCASRQGLTEAFFGQGTRLTVV.

The chain combines TRBV7-9 with TRBJ2-7; no definite D call. V lost 1 base, J lost 6 bases, and 10 bases lay in between. Germline assignment: CDR1 SEHNR and CDR2 FQNEAQ (reference sequence). CDR3 size: 13 residues. The CDR3 DNA reads as TGTGCCAGCAGCTTAGGTGTTGGCGGCGAGCAGTACTTC. Its translation is CASSLGVGGEQYF.